What follows describes a single T cell receptor beta chain. The antigen is unknown. This sample is part of a study of metastatic and nonmetastatic thyroid tumors. Overall study: Malignant thyroid and benign thyroid patients provided blood and tumor or nodule tissue whose repertoires were compared.

Per the original data handling: A distant-metastasis classifier for papillary thyroid cancer was built using CDR3 differences across clinicopathological groups. TCRdb reprocessed the PCR reads using MiXCR. These V and J calls originate from TCRdb's pipeline instead of the authors' own analysis. The sample contains about 20,000 clones, about 15% of which appear only once. General study results and limits: Reportedly, malignant thyroid tumors had significantly higher TCR beta diversity than benign nodules, in blood and tumor.

No patient had received any treatment before thyroid surgery. Germline V gene data show CDR1 as LNHDA and CDR2 as SQIVND (reference sequence). CDR3 length equals 14 residues. Trimming left V 4 bases short and J 5 bases short, with 9 bases between. The sequence was obtained from a female donor with papillary thyroid cancer or a benign thyroid nodule (not recorded which). Some clones in this sample may be carry-over from other donors' samples. The J gene is TRBJ1-6, the V gene TRBV19; D gene unclear. Sequencing was performed on blood. The CDR3 region has the DNA TGTGCCAGTAGTACCCGGGCGAATAATTCACCCCTCCACTTT. This codes for CASSTRANNSPLHF.